Below, 21 T cell receptor beta chains from the same sample are listed, as sequenced in a study of graft-versus-host responses after intestinal transplantation. TCRdb's copy holds only in-frame clones and misses some; the assay was immunoSEQ multiplex PCR. The data contain some 41,000 clones, under 90% of them singletons. The source was PBMCs, collected about nine months after transplant. The receptors here all came from a human patient who received an intestinal transplant, so some T cells may come from the graft donor.

V usage is TRBV19 and J usage is TRBJ1-5; D perhaps matches TRBD1 (5 bases). CDR3 size: 15 residues. Trimming left V 3 bases short and J 0 bases short, with 9 bases between. Germline lookup yields CDR1 LNHDA and CDR2 SQIVND (reference sequence). The CDR3: CASSIGGYSNQPQHF. CDR3 nucleotides: TGTGCCAGTAGTATCGGGGGTTATAGCAATCAGCCCCAGCATTTT.

This clone was recorded once. The rearrangement uses TRBV21-1 and TRBJ1-2. TRBV21-1 is annotated as a pseudogene. This CDR3 region has 14 residues. The CDR3 is CASSKAAGVDGYTF. The CDR3 nucleotides read TGTGCCAGCAGCAAAGCGGCTGGGGTTGATGGCTACACCTTC.

This clone occurred once. The chain is built from TRBV5-6 and TRBJ2-2, with a tentative D call TRBD1 (6 bases). This CDR3 has 15 amino acids. From germline, CDR1 is SGHDT and CDR2 YYEEEE. V lost 2 bases, J lost 4 bases, and 12 bases lay in between. CDR3 sequence: CASSLGQITTGELFF. The DNA for the CDR3 is TGTGCCAGCAGCTTAGGACAGATTACCACCGGGGAGCTGTTTTTT.

The rearrangement joins TRBV6-5 to TRBJ2-7; 9 nucleotides match TRBD1. V shed 8 bases and J 3 bases; nucleotides not matched to a gene: 11. CDR3 length: 15 residues. Per germline, CDR1 MNHEY and CDR2 SVGAGI. CDR3 residues: CASAPGQGRSYEQYF. CDR3 sequence (DNA): TGTGCCAGCGCCCCGGGACAGGGACGGAGCTACGAGCAGTACTTC.

This chain connects TRBV4-1 to TRBJ2-7; 8 bases align to TRBD2. The J segment lost 4 bases and the V segment lost 3 bases, leaving 23 bases of the junction unmatched. Germline CDR1 and CDR2: MGHRA and YSYEKL. The CDR3 runs to 20 residues. The chain's CDR3 is CASSHPPPPTGGAIRYEQYF. The CDR3 DNA reads TGCGCCAGCAGCCACCCCCCCCCGCCGACCGGGGGGGCCATTCGTTACGAGCAGTACTTC.

This chain joins TRBV29-1 and TRBJ1-5; TRBD1 aligns across 7 bases. With V trimmed by 4 bases and J by 7 bases, 7 bases remained unmatched. The CDR3 sequence is 13 residues long. Per germline, CDR1 SQVTM and CDR2 ANQGSEA. The DNA of the CDR3 is TGCAGCGTTGGACAGGGCAGAGAGCAGCCCCAGCATTTT. This encodes CSVGQGREQPQHF.

The V and J genes are TRBV9 and TRBJ2-7, with 7 nucleotides matching TRBD2. Germline loops: CDR1 SGDLS, CDR2 YYNGEE. With V trimmed by 4 bases and J by 4 bases, 11 bases remained unmatched. The length of the CDR3 is 15 residues. The CDR3: CASSPQSGELYEQYF. CDR3 DNA: TGTGCCAGCAGCCCCCAAAGCGGGGAACTTTACGAGCAGTACTTC.

The rearrangement links TRBV6-4 to TRBJ2-2; TRBD2 aligns across 9 bases. This CDR3 is 16 amino acids long. CDR1 and CDR2 from the germline V gene are MRHNA and SNTAGT. V dropped 2 bases and J dropped 7; count of bases not matched to a gene: 8. CDR3 sequence reads: CASSDGSGGVDGELFF. The CDR3 DNA sequence: TGTGCCAGCAGTGACGGTAGCGGGGGAGTGGACGGGGAGCTGTTTTTT.

The J gene is TRBJ1-1, the V gene TRBV6-4, with unresolved D. Trimming stripped 3 bases from V and 5 bases from J, with 10 bases between. CDR1 MRHNA and CDR2 SNTAGT come from the germline V gene. The CDR3 spans 13 residues. CDR3 sequence (DNA): TGTGCCAGCAGTGAAATGGAACAGACTGAAGCTTTCTTT. It encodes CASSEMEQTEAFF.

This clone showed up just once. The chain combines TRBV6-6 with TRBJ2-2, with TRBD2 matching over 8 bases. Germline CDR1 reads MNHNY; CDR2 reads SVGAGI (reference sequence). V trimming: 2 bases; J trimming: 14 bases; junction bases outside the gene matches: 7. This CDR3 has 13 amino acids. CDR3 loop: CASSYTFSGALFF. The CDR3 DNA sequence: TGTGCCAGCAGTTACACGTTTAGCGGGGCCCTGTTTTTT.

V gene TRBV7-9 combines with J gene TRBJ2-1, with D perhaps given as TRBD1 or TRBD2 (6 bases each). V lost 8 bases, J lost 0 bases, and 11 bases lay in between. Germline V lookup: CDR1 SEHNR, CDR2 FQNEAQ (reference sequence). This CDR3 contains 14 residues. The CDR3 here is CASHGGYSYNEQFF. The CDR3 bases are TGTGCCAGCCACGGGGGCTACTCCTACAATGAGCAGTTCTTC. Full variable domain (remainder filled in from reference TRBV7-9 and TRBJ2-1): DTGVSQNPRHKITKRGQNVTFRCDPISEHNRLYWYRQTLGQGPEFLTYFQNEAQLEKSRLLSDRFSAERPKGSFSTLEIQRTEQGDSAMYLCASHGGYSYNEQFFGPGTRLTVL.

CDR3 DNA sequence: TGCGCCAGCAGCCCCAGCCCCGGCTTGGAGCAGTTCTTC. Its translation: CASSPSPGLEQFF. The chain combines TRBV4-1 with TRBJ2-1; the D is unclear. Germline V lookup: CDR1 MGHRA, CDR2 YSYEKL. The CDR3 contains 13 residues. V shed 4 bases and J shed 10 bases, with 14 bases lying between them.

The V and J genes are TRBV7-6 and TRBJ1-1, with D hard to call. Trimming left V 1 base short and J 3 bases short, with 18 bases between. From germline, CDR1 is SGHVS and CDR2 FNYEAQ. CDR3 size: 17 residues. The chain's CDR3 is CASSLVNTARMDTEAFF. The CDR3 DNA reads as TGTGCCAGCAGCTTAGTAAACACAGCCAGGATGGACACTGAAGCTTTCTTT. Using reference TRBV7-6 and TRBJ1-1 for the parts outside the CDR3, the full variable domain is GAGVSQSPRYKVTKRGQDVALRCDPISGHVSLYWYRQALGQGPEFLTYFNYEAQQDKSGLPNDRFSAERPEGSISTLTIQRTEQRDSAMYRCASSLVNTARMDTEAFFGQGTRLTVV.

In this sample, this clone turned up once. The rearrangement joins TRBV11-2 to TRBJ2-3; D is unresolved. Per the germline V gene, CDR1 is SGHAT and CDR2 is FQNNGV. Trimming cost V 3 bases and J 5 bases, with 9 bases left between them. This CDR3 region has 13 residues. CDR3 sequence: CASSFGVGDTQYF. DNA of the CDR3: TGTGCCAGCAGCTTTGGCGTAGGAGATACGCAGTATTTT.

V gene TRBV20-1 combines with J gene TRBJ2-5; D is ambiguous. Trimming removed 4 bases at V and 5 bases at J, with 5 bases between. Germline CDR1 and CDR2: DFQATT and SNEGSKA (reference sequence). The CDR3 sequence is 10 residues long. CDR3 in amino acids: CSATRETQYF. The CDR3 DNA reads as TGCAGTGCTACTCGGGAGACCCAGTACTTC.

This clone was picked up one time. The chain employs TRBV7-9 and TRBJ2-4; D may match TRBD1 or TRBD2 (5 bases each). Deletions cut 4 bases from V and 0 bases from J, with 13 bases between. The germline V gene has CDR1 SEHNR and CDR2 FQNEAQ (reference sequence). The CDR3 contains 16 residues. CDR3 protein: CASSSLGAIAKNIQYF. CDR3 bases: TGTGCCAGCAGCTCTCTCGGGGCAATAGCCAAAAACATTCAGTACTTC.

V and J are TRBV7-2 and TRBJ2-1, with a weak D call TRBD1 (5 bases). With 5 bases removed from V and 6 bases from J, the gap between germline ends came to 20 bases. CDR3 length: 16 amino acids. Germline CDR1 is SGHTA and CDR2 is FQGNSA. The CDR3 reads CASSLYLGPPGNEQFF. In nucleotides, the CDR3 is TGTGCCAGCAGCCTCTACCTGGGGCCCCCTGGCAATGAGCAGTTCTTC. Full variable domain (outside the CDR3, taken from reference TRBV7-2 and TRBJ2-1): GAGVSQSPSNKVTEKGKDVELRCDPISGHTALYWYRQSLGQGLEFLIYFQGNSAPDKSGLPSDRFSAERTGGSVSTLTIQRTQQEDSAVYLCASSLYLGPPGNEQFFGPGTRLTVL.

The CDR3 nucleotides are TGTGCCAGCAGTACAGGGGGCTTGAGGAACACTGAAGCTTTCTTT. It codes for CASSTGGLRNTEAFF. This chain links TRBV6-1 with TRBJ1-1; 9 positions agree with TRBD1. The CDR3 totals 15 residues. Germline V gene data show CDR1 as MNHNS and CDR2 as SASEGT. The trim removed 5 bases at V and 1 base at J, leaving 5 bases unmatched.

This chain joins TRBV6-1 and TRBJ1-2, with D perhaps TRBD1 (5 bases). Germline CDR1 reads MNHNS; CDR2 reads SASEGT. The CDR3 has 13 residues. V dropped 8 bases and J dropped 6 bases, with 16 bases sitting between them. The CDR3 spells CASGTGPPDGYTF. The CDR3 DNA reads TGTGCCAGCGGAACGGGGCCCCCGGATGGCTACACCTTC.

The chain carries TRBV4-1 and TRBJ1-2; 7 nucleotides line up with TRBD1. The CDR3 runs to 13 residues. Trimming took 3 bases from V and 8 from J; bases not matched to a gene: 6. Germline assignment: CDR1 MGHRA and CDR2 YSYEKL. CDR3: CASSHPQGEGYTF. The CDR3 nucleotides read TGCGCCAGCAGCCACCCGCAGGGGGAAGGCTACACCTTC.

The CDR3 is CASSHPPRTVNEQFF. In DNA form, the CDR3 reads TGCGCCAGCAGCCACCCCCCGAGGACAGTCAATGAGCAGTTCTTC. This rearrangement joins TRBV4-1 to TRBJ2-1; TRBD1 is a possible D gene (6 bases). The CDR3 runs 15 residues. V lost 3 bases to trimming and J lost 6 bases, with 15 bases between them. Per germline, CDR1 MGHRA and CDR2 YSYEKL.